Listed below are T cell receptor beta chains from one sample, sequenced in a study of T cell changes during pregnancy in multiple sclerosis. TCRdb's copy holds only in-frame clones and misses some; the assay was immunoSEQ multiplex PCR. The table includes fewer than 15,000 clones, 88% detected once. The input for sequencing was CD8+ T cells from peripheral blood mononuclear cells, taken in the first trimester of pregnancy. All receptors derive from a female donor with multiple sclerosis, enrolled in a pregnancy study. The CDR3 runs from the conserved cysteine through the conserved F or W. A D gene is named only where the DNA matches it firmly. Not all rows give a size; the values are once, few, many and, for expanded clones, a class.

TRBV6-4	TRBD2	TRBJ2-1	-	TGTGCCAGCAGTCCCGTACTAGCGGGCTACAATGAGCAGTTCTTC	CASSPVLAGYNEQFF
TRBV6-6	-	TRBJ1-5	-	TGTGCCAGCAGTTACCAGGGTTCGGGTCAGCCCCAGCATTTT	CASSYQGSGQPQHF
TRBV21-1	-	TRBJ1-1	-	TGTGCCAGCAGCACCCGGGACAGGCAGCACACTGAAGCTTTCTTT	CASSTRDRQHTEAFF
TRBV11-2	TRBD1	TRBJ1-2	once	TGTGCCAGCAGCTGGTCCGGGACAGGGATCTATGGCTACACCTTC	CASSWSGTGIYGYTF
TRBV7-9	TRBD1	TRBJ1-1	-	TGTGCCAGCAGCTTACTCCCGGGACAGGGACCAAACACTGAAGCTTTCTTT	CASSLLPGQGPNTEAFF
TRBV7-9	-	TRBJ1-3	-	TGTGCCAGCAGCCACAGGGGAAACACCATATATTTT	CASSHRGNTIYF
TRBV5-6	-	TRBJ1-1	-	TGTGCCAGCAGCTTGTCTTGGAGAGCTGAAGCTTTCTTT	CASSLSWRAEAFF
TRBV5-6	-	TRBJ2-7	-	TGTGCCAGCAGCTTGGGGTCGGGCGAGCAGTACTTC	CASSLGSGEQYF
TRBV6-1	TRBD2	TRBJ2-1	-	TGTGCCAGCAGTGGGACTAGCGGGGGGGCCTACAATGAGCAGTTCTTC	CASSGTSGGAYNEQFF
TRBV18	-	TRBJ1-2	-	TGTGCCAGCTCACCGTCCGGGGGGGGCTTCCCCTATGGCTACACCTTC	CASSPSGGGFPYGYTF
TRBV27	-	TRBJ2-7	-	TGTGCCAGCAGTTTAGTGGGGAGCTCCTACGAGCAGTACTTC	CASSLVGSSYEQYF
TRBV15	-	TRBJ1-1	once	TGTGCCACCAGCAGCCCTGGGGCCCACACTGAAGCTTTCTTT	CATSSPGAHTEAFF
TRBV9	-	TRBJ2-3	-	TGTGCCAGCAGCGTAGCCGGGTCCAGCACAGATACGCAGTATTTT	CASSVAGSSTDTQYF
TRBV6-6	TRBD1	TRBJ1-5	-	TGTGCCAGCAGTTACTCACAGGGGCACCTCAATCAGCCCCAGCATTTT	CASSYSQGHLNQPQHF
TRBV2	-	TRBJ2-3	-	TGTGCCAGCGGCCAGTGGGGTCGGGAGAGCACAGATACGCAGTATTTT	CASGQWGRESTDTQYF
TRBV9	-	TRBJ2-7	-	TGTGCCAGCAGCGGGGGCGACGAGCAGTACTTC	CASSGGDEQYF
TRBV4-3	TRBD1	TRBJ1-6	-	TGCGCCAGCAGCCCGACAGGGCGGAATTCACCCCTCCACTTT	CASSPTGRNSPLHF
TRBV5-1	TRBD1	TRBJ2-5	-	TGCGCCAGCAGCGACTGGCCAGGGTCGGGACAGAAAGAGACCCAGTACTTC	CASSDWPGSGQKETQYF
TRBV2	TRBD1	TRBJ2-1	-	TGTGCCAGCAGTTCCCGGGACAGGGTAAATGAGCAGTTCTTC	CASSSRDRVNEQFF
TRBV6-1	-	TRBJ1-5	-	TGTGCCAGCAGTGAGGGGGCGATTCAGCCCCAGCATTTT	CASSEGAIQPQHF
TRBV4-3	TRBD2	TRBJ2-1	-	TGCGCCAGCAGCCAAGAGGTCGCGGGGGGGACCTACAATGAGCAGTTCTTC	CASSQEVAGGTYNEQFF
TRBV4-3	-	TRBJ2-1	-	TGCGCCAGCAGCCAAGAGTCTCCCGGCTCCTACAATGAGCAGTTCTTC	CASSQESPGSYNEQFF
TRBV7-3	TRBD2	TRBJ2-1	-	TGTGCCAGCAGCCCCCAGCGGGGGGTTAGAGGTGAGCAGTTCTTC	CASSPQRGVRGEQFF
TRBV9	-	TRBJ1-6	once	TGTGCCAGCAGCTTGGGCGATAATTCACCCCTCCACTTT	CASSLGDNSPLHF
TRBV7-3	-	TRBJ2-7	-	TGTGCCAGCAGCTTATATACAGGGTCCGAGCAGTACTTC	CASSLYTGSEQYF
TRBV4-3	-	TRBJ1-5	-	TGCGCCAGCAGCCAAATACTAGGAACGGGCAATCAGCCCCAGCATTTT	CASSQILGTGNQPQHF